The TCR beta chain under discussion was sequenced for a study of T cell responses to AZD1222 COVID-19 vaccine. Repertoires were generated with immunoSEQ multiplex PCR, while TCRdb's copy carries only in-frame clones and drops some. The sample holds around 110,000 clones, 90% to 95% seen once. This receptor was taken from an adult in good health. The sample consisted of peripheral blood, taken on day 0 of AZD1222 vaccination.

This CDR3 reads CASSQTGTAAYEQYF. The CDR3 DNA reads TGTGCCAGCAGCCAAACCGGGACCGCCGCCTACGAGCAGTACTTC. The chain has TRBV16 and TRBJ2-7; perhaps D is TRBD1 or TRBD2 (5 bases each). The germline V gene has CDR1 KGHSY and CDR2 FQNENV. V was cut by 2 bases and J by 2 bases, with 13 bases left in between. The CDR3 is made up of 15 amino acids.